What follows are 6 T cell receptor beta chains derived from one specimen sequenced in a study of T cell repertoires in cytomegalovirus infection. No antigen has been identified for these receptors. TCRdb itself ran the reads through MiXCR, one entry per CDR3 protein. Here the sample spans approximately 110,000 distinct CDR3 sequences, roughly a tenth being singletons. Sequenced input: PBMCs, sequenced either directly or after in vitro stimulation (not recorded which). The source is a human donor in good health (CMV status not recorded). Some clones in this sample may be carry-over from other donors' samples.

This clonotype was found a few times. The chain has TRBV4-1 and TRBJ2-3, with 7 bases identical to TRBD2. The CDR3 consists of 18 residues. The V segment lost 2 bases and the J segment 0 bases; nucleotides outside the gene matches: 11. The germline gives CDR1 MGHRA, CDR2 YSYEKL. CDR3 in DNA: TGCGCCAGCAGCCAAAGTCCCCGGAGCGGGGCTAGCACAGATACGCAGTATTTT. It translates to CASSQSPRSGASTDTQYF.

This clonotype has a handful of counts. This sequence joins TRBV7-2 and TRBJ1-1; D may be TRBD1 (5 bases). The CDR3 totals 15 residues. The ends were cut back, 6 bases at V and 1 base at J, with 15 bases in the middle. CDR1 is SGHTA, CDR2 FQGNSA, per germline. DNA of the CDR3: TGTGCCAGCAGGTTGGGAACTACAGGGAACACTGAAGCTTTCTTT. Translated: CASRLGTTGNTEAFF.

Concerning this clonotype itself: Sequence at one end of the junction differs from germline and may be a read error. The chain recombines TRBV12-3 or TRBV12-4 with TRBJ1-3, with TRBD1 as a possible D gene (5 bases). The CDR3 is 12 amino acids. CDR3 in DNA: TGTGCCAGCAGCCCCGGGACGGAATCTTTCGTTTTT. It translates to CASSPGTESFVF.

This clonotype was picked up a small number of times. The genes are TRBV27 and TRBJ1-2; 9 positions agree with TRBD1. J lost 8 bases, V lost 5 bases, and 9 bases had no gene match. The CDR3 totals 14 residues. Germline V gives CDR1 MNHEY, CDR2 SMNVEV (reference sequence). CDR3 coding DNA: TGTGCCAGCAGTCCATGGACAGGGGATCGAGGCTACACCTTC. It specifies CASSPWTGDRGYTF.

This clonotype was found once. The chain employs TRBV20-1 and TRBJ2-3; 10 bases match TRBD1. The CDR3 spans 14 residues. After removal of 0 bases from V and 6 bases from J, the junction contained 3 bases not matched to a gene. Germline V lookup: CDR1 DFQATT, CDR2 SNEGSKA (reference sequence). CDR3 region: CSARDGQGVDTQYF. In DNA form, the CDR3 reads TGCAGTGCTAGAGACGGACAGGGGGTTGATACGCAGTATTTT.

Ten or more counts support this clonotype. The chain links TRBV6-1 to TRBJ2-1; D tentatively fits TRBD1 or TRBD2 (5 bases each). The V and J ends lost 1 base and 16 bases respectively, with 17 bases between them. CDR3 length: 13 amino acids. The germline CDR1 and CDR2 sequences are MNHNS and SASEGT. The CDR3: CASSEEGDGAQFF. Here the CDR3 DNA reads TGTGCCAGCAGTGAAGAAGGTGACGGGGCGCAATTCTTC.